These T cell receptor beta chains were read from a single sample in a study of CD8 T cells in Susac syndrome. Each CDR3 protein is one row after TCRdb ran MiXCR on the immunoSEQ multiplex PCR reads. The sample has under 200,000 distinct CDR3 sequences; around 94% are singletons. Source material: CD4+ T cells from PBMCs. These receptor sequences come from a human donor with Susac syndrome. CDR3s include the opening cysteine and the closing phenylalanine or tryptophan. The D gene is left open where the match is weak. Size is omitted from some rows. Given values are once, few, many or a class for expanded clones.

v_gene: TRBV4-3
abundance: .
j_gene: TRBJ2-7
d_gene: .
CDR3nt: TGCGCCAGCAGCCAGGGTTCGGGGGAATCCCCGTACGAGCAGTACTTC
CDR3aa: CASSQGSGESPYEQYF

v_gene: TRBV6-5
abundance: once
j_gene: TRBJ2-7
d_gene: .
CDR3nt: TGTGCCAGCCCTAACCTCCCCGGTTACGAGCAGTACTTC
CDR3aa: CASPNLPGYEQYF

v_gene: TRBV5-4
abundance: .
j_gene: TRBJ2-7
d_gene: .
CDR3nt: TGTGCCAGCAGCTTGCGAACAGACTACGAGCAGTACTTC
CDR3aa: CASSLRTDYEQYF

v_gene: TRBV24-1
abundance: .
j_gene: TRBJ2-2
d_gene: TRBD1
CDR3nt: TGTGCCACCAGTGATTTAGGTGGACAGGGACGATTCACCGGGGAGCTGTTTTTT
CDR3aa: CATSDLGGQGRFTGELFF

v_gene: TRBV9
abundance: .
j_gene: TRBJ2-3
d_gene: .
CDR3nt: TGTGCCAGCAGCGTCAGTAGTAGTAGTAGACGAGAGGATACGCAGTATTTT
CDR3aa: CASSVSSSSRREDTQYF

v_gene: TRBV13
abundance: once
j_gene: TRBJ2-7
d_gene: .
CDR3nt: TGTGCCAGCACCCGGGGCCTGAGTAACGAGCAGTACTTC
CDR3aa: CASTRGLSNEQYF

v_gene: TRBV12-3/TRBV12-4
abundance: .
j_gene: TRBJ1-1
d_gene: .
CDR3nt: TGTGCCAGCGGTGTTCGGGCTTTCACTGAAGCTTTCTTT
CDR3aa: CASGVRAFTEAFF

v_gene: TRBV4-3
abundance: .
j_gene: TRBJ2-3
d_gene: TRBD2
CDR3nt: TGCGCCAGCAGCCAAGGGGAACTAGCGGGAGATACGCAGTATTTT
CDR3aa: CASSQGELAGDTQYF

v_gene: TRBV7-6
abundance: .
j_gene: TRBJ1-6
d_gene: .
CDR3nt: TGTGCCAGCAGCTTAGCAAATTCACCCCTCCACTTT
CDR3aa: CASSLANSPLHF

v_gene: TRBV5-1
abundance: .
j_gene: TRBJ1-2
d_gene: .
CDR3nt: TGCGCCAGCAGCTTGGAGGGCCAGGGAGAAGGCTACACCTTC
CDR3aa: CASSLEGQGEGYTF

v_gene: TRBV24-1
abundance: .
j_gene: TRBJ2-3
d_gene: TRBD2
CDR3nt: TGTGCCACCAGTGCCGCAGGACTAGCGGGAGGGTCGCAGTATTTT
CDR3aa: CATSAAGLAGGSQYF

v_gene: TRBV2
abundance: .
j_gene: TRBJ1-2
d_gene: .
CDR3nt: TGTGCCAGCAGTGAACACCCCCGGGGCGAAGGGTCTAGCTACACCTTC
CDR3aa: CASSEHPRGEGSSYTF

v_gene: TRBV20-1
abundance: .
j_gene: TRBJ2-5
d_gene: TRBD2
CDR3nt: TGCAGTGCTAGATCGACTAGCGGGGGGGGAGAGACCCAGTACTTC
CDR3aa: CSARSTSGGGETQYF

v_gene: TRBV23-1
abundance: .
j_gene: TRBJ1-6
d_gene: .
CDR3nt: TGCGCCAGCAGTCGATCAAGAATGGGTTCACCCCTCCACTTT
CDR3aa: CASSRSRMGSPLHF

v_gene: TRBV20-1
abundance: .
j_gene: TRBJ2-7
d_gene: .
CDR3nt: TGCAGTGCTAGGGGGCCAGGCACCTACGAGCAGTACTTC
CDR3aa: CSARGPGTYEQYF

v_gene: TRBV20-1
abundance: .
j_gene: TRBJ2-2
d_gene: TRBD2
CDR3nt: TGCAGTGCTGGTAGCGGGGGGGACACCGGGGAGCTGTTTTTT
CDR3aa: CSAGSGGDTGELFF

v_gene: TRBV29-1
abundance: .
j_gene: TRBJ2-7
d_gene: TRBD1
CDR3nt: TGCAGCGTTCACAGGGGCTACGAGCAGTACTTC
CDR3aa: CSVHRGYEQYF

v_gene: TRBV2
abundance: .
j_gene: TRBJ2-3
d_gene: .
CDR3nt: TGTGCCAGCAGTGACGGGCCGGCGGGGGCGGGAGATACGCAGTATTTT
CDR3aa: CASSDGPAGAGDTQYF

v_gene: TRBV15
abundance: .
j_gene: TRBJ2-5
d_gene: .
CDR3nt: TGTGCCACCAGCAGAGATCTGGGGGAAGAGACCCAGTACTTC
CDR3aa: CATSRDLGEETQYF

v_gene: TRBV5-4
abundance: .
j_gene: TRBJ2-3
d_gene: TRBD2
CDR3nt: TGTGCCAGCAGCTCGCAACTAGCGGACCGCACAGATACGCAGTATTTT
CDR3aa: CASSSQLADRTDTQYF

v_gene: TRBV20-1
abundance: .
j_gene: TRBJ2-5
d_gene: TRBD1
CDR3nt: TGCAGTGCTAGACCGATCGGCGGGACAGGCCCCATGGAGACCCAGTACTTC
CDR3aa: CSARPIGGTGPMETQYF

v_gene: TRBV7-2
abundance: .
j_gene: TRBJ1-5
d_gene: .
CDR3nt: TGTGCCAGCAGCTTAGGGGCCAAGAATCAGCCCCAGCATTTT
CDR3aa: CASSLGAKNQPQHF

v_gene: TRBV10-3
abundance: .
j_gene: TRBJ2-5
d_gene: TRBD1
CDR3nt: TGTGCCGCCACCGGGACAGTGAAAGAGACCCAGTACTTC
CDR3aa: CAATGTVKETQYF

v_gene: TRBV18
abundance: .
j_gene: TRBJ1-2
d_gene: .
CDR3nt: TGTGCCAGCTCACCACTAAAGGGACGGAACTTCTATGGCTACACCTTC
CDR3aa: CASSPLKGRNFYGYTF

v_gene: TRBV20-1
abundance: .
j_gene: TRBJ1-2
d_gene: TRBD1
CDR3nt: TGCAGTGCCCGGACAGGGTCGTTGGGCTACACCTTC
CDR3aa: CSARTGSLGYTF

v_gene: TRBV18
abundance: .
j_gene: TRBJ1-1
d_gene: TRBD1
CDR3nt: TGTGCCAGCTCAGAGGGACAGAGGAACACTGAAGCTTTCTTT
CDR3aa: CASSEGQRNTEAFF

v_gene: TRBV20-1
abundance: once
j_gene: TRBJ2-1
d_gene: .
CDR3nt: TGCAGTGCTAGAGTGGGTGGCTTGGGGGATGAGCAGTTCTTC
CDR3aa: CSARVGGLGDEQFF

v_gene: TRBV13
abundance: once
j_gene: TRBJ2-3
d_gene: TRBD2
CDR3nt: TGTGCCAGCATGACTAGCGGGGGGGCAGATACGCAGTATTTT
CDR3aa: CASMTSGGADTQYF

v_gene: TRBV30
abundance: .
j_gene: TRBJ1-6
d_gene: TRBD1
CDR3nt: TGTGCCTGGGTAGACAGGGGGCGAAATTCACCCCTCCACTTT
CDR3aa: CAWVDRGRNSPLHF

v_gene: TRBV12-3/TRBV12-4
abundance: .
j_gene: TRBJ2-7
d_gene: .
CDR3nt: TGTGCCAGCAGCAACCACAGGGATCGTCGTTACGAGCAGTACTTC
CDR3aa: CASSNHRDRRYEQYF

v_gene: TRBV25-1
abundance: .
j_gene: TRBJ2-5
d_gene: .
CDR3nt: TGTGCCAGCAGTGAAACACAGGCAGCTCAAGAGACCCAGTACTTC
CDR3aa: CASSETQAAQETQYF

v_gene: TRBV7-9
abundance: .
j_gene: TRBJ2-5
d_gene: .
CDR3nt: TGTGCCAGCAGCTTAATGGGCCACCAAGAGACCCAGTACTTC
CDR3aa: CASSLMGHQETQYF

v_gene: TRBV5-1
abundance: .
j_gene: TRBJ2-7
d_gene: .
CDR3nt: TGCGCCAGCAGCCCCCGAGGGGGGGTCTACGAGCAGTACTTC
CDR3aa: CASSPRGGVYEQYF

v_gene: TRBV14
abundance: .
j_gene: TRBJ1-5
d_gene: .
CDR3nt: TGTGCCAACAACGTGACCCAGCCCCAGCATTTT
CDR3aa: CANNVTQPQHF

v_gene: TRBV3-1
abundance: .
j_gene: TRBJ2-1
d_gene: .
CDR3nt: TGTGCCAGCAGCCCCGGTCACAATGAGCAGTTCTTC
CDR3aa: CASSPGHNEQFF

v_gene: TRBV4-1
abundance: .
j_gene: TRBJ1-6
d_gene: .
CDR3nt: TGCGCCAGCAGCCAAGAATCGGGCATTCGGTCACCCCTCCACTTT
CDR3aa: CASSQESGIRSPLHF

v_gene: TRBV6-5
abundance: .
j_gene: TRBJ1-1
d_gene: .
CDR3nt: TGTGCCAGCAGCCAAACCCGGAACACTGAAGCTTTCTTT
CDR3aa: CASSQTRNTEAFF

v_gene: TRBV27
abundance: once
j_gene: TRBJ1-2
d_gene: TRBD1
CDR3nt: TGTGCCACCGCCGAGATAGGACAGGGAGGAAACTATGGCTACACCTTC
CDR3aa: CATAEIGQGGNYGYTF

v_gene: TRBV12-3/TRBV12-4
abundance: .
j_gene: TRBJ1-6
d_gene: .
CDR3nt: TGTGCCAGCAGTTTCAGGGATTCACCCCTCCACTTT
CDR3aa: CASSFRDSPLHF

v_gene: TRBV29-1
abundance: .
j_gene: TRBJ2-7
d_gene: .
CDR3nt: TGCAGCGTTGGGGAGTCCGAGCAGTACTTC
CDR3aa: CSVGESEQYF